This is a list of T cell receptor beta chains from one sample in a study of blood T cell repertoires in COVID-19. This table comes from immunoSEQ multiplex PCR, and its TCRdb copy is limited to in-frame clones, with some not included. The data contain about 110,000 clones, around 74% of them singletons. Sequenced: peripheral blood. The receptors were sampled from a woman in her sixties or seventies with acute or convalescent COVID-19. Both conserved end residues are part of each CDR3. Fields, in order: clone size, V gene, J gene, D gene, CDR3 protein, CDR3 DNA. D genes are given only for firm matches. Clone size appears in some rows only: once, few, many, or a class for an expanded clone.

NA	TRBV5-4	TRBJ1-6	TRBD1	CASSLGGTGGNSPLHF	TGTGCCAGCAGCTTGGGAGGGACAGGGGGGAATTCACCCCTCCACTTT
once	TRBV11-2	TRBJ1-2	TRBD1	CASSKPGQTNYGYTF	TGTGCCAGCAGCAAGCCGGGACAGACTAACTATGGCTACACCTTC
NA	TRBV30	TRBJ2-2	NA	CAWSPGGPGELFF	TGTGCCTGGAGTCCAGGGGGGCCCGGGGAGCTGTTTTTT
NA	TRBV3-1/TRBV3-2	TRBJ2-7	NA	CASSLGDEQYF	TGTGCCAGCAGCCTCGGAGACGAGCAGTACTTC
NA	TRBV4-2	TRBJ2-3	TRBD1	CASSPRQGPDTQYF	TGTGCCAGCAGCCCTAGACAGGGCCCAGATACGCAGTATTTT
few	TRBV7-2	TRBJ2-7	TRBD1	CASSNTGTGGYEQYF	TGTGCCAGCAGCAACACCGGGACAGGGGGCTACGAGCAGTACTTC
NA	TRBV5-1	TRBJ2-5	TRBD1	CASSIGQGQETQYF	TGCGCCAGCAGCATAGGACAGGGTCAAGAGACCCAGTACTTC
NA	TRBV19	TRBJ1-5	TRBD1	CASSRDRGNKPQHF	TGTGCCAGTAGCCGGGACAGGGGAAATAAGCCCCAGCATTTT
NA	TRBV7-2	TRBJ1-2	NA	CASSSFGDYGYTF	TGTGCCAGCAGCTCCTTCGGGGACTATGGCTACACCTTC
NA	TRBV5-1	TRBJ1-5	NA	CASSPGAGRGQPQHF	TGCGCCAGCAGCCCGGGGGCAGGGAGGGGTCAGCCCCAGCATTTT
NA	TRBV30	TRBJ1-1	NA	CAWARQQNTEAFF	TGTGCCTGGGCCAGACAGCAGAACACTGAAGCTTTCTTT
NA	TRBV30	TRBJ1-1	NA	CAWRGRQLNTEAFF	TGTGCCTGGAGGGGGAGGCAGTTGAACACTGAAGCTTTCTTT
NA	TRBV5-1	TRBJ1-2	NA	CASSDGQLGYTF	TGCGCCAGCAGCGATGGACAGCTCGGGTACACCTTC
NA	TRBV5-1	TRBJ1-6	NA	CASSLTSSSYNSPLHF	TGCGCCAGCAGCCTAACTTCTAGCTCCTATAATTCACCCCTCCACTTT
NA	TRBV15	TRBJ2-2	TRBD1	CATSRGTGNDAGELFF	TGTGCCACCAGCAGAGGGACAGGGAATGACGCCGGGGAGCTGTTTTTT
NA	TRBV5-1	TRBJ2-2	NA	CASSDGGPNTGELFF	TGCGCCAGCAGTGACGGGGGGCCGAACACCGGGGAGCTGTTTTTT
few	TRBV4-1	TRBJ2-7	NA	CASSLEVGEQYF	TGCGCCAGCAGCCTTGAGGTGGGCGAGCAGTACTTC
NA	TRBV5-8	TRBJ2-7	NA	CASSLESGWGGRIPYEQYF	TGTGCCAGCAGCTTGGAATCGGGATGGGGAGGAAGAATCCCCTACGAGCAGTACTTC
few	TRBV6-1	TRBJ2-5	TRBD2	CASSEYGAGARETQYF	TGTGCCAGCAGTGAATACGGAGCGGGGGCCCGGGAGACCCAGTACTTC
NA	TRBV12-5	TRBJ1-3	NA	CASGSGTAGNTIYF	TGTGCTAGTGGTTCCGGGACTGCTGGAAACACCATATATTTT
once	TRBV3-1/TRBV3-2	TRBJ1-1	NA	CASSQGKGWGVTEAFF	TGTGCCAGCAGCCAAGGGAAAGGGTGGGGGGTCACTGAAGCTTTCTTT
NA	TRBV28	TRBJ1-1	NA	CASIREAEAFF	TGTGCCAGCATTCGCGAGGCTGAAGCTTTCTTT
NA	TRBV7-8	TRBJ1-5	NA	CASSLGQALQNQPQHF	TGTGCCAGCAGCTTGGGGCAGGCCCTTCAAAATCAGCCCCAGCATTTT
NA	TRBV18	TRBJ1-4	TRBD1	CASSPGQGVFEKLFF	TGTGCCAGCTCACCAGGACAGGGGGTTTTTGAAAAACTGTTTTTT
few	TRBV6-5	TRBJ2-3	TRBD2	CASLERGYNTQYF	TGTGCCAGTCTCGAGCGGGGGTACAATACGCAGTATTTT
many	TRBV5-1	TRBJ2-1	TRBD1	CASSPGQGYYNEQFF	TGCGCCAGCAGCCCGGGACAGGGTTACTACAATGAGCAGTTCTTC
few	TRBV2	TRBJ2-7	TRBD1	CASSLDRAPSYEQYF	TGTGCCAGCAGTTTAGACAGGGCCCCCTCCTACGAGCAGTACTTC
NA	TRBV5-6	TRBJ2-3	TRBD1	CASSLADRGPTDTQYF	TGTGCCAGCAGCTTGGCGGACAGGGGGCCCACAGATACGCAGTATTTT
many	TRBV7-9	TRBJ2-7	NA	CASSKTDTYEQYF	TGTGCCAGCAGCAAGACAGATACCTACGAGCAGTACTTC
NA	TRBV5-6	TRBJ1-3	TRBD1	CASSRKGTGGGNTIYF	TGTGCCAGCAGCCGAAAAGGGACAGGGGGCGGAAACACCATATATTTT
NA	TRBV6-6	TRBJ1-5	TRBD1	CASSGQGVGPQHF	TGTGCCAGCAGTGGACAGGGGGTCGGGCCCCAGCATTTT
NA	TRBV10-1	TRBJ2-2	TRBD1	CASRGQVTNTGELFF	TGCGCCAGCAGGGGACAGGTGACGAACACCGGGGAGCTGTTTTTT
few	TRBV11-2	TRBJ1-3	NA	CASSGRTVSGNTIYF	TGTGCCAGCAGCGGGCGGACAGTCTCTGGAAACACCATATATTTT
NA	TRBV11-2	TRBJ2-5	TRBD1	CASSRTGGQETQYF	TGTGCCAGCAGTCGGACAGGGGGTCAAGAGACCCAGTACTTC
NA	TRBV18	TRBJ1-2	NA	CASSPSSSLANYGYTF	TGTGCCAGCTCACCATCCTCGAGTCTAGCTAACTATGGCTACACCTTC
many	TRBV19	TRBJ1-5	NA	CASSVDIVTRVAQPQHF	TGTGCCAGTAGTGTAGACATCGTCACGAGGGTTGCTCAGCCCCAGCATTTT
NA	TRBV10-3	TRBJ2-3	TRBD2	CAISDSSGASTDTQYF	TGTGCCATCAGTGATTCAAGCGGGGCTAGCACAGATACGCAGTATTTT
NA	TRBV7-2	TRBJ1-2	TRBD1	CASSFFQGAEGYTF	TGTGCCAGCAGCTTTTTCCAGGGGGCCGAGGGCTACACCTTC
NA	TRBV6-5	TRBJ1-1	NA	CASSYRRGGAGTEAFF	TGTGCCAGCAGTTACCGTCGGGGGGGCGCGGGTACTGAAGCTTTCTTT
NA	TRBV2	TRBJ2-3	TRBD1	CASSEQSRGQGKQYF	TGTGCCAGCAGTGAACAATCTAGAGGACAGGGGAAGCAGTATTTT
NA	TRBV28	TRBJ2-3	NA	CASSAQGLSTDTQYF	TGTGCCAGCAGCGCGCAGGGGTTGAGCACAGATACGCAGTATTTT
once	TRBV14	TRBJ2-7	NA	CASSLQGNKQYF	TGTGCCAGCAGCCTCCAGGGAAACAAGCAGTACTTC
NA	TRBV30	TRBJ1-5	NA	CAWSLTSIGRASNQPQHF	TGTGCCTGGAGTCTTACCTCCATTGGGAGGGCTAGCAATCAGCCCCAGCATTTT
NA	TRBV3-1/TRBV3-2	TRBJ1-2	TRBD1	CASSYRTGVGYGYTF	TGTGCCAGCAGCTACCGGACAGGGGTAGGCTATGGCTACACCTTC
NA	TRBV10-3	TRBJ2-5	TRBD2	CAISEAPHGGREETQYF	TGTGCCATCAGTGAGGCCCCGCACGGGGGGAGAGAAGAGACCCAGTACTTC